This is a list of T cell receptor beta chains from one sample in a study of blood T cells in healthy people across ages. TCRdb passed the 5' RACE reads through MiXCR, listing each CDR3 protein once. The sample includes around 990,000 distinct CDR3 sequences, more than 30% seen only once; the top ten take around 12%. The sample taken for sequencing was blood. The source is a man younger than 30 in good health. The conserved cysteine and the conserved F or W are not part of the CDR3 here. A D gene is named only where the DNA matches it firmly.

V gene	CDR3 length	J gene	D gene	CDR3 protein
TRBV20-1	13	TRBJ2-3	-	SARVIYNPLDTQY
TRBV6-6	12	TRBJ2-7	-	ASSPPRGRNEQY
TRBV7-9	15	TRBJ1-5	-	ASSDERGRYSNQPQH
TRBV2	13	TRBJ2-5	TRBD2	ASTQGLAVYNEQY
TRBV6-6	10	TRBJ1-1	-	ASGTLFTEAF
TRBV12-3/TRBV12-4	14	TRBJ1-3	-	ASSWVDGPSGNTIY
TRBV14	13	TRBJ2-7	-	ASSQGFEQTYEQY
TRBV6-2/TRBV6-3	12	TRBJ2-3	-	ASSYRFEADTQY
TRBV6-1	12	TRBJ2-7	-	ASSAETGSYEQY
TRBV7-9	12	TRBJ1-1	-	ASSSITSTFEAF
TRBV12-5	16	TRBJ2-3	-	ASGLGAKTGQHTDTQY
TRBV6-1	13	TRBJ2-3	TRBD2	ASSELGGTTDTQY
TRBV20-1	12	TRBJ1-5	-	SARDRRGFQPQH
TRBV5-6	11	TRBJ2-1	-	ASSPTYLNEQF
TRBV29-1	12	TRBJ1-5	-	SVGDSGTDQPQH
TRBV6-5	13	TRBJ1-5	-	ASGSSADRNQPQH